What follows are 4 T cell receptor beta chains derived from one specimen sequenced in a study of blood T cell repertoires in COVID-19. Sequencing used immunoSEQ multiplex PCR; TCRdb keeps in-frame clones, though not all of them. This sample has about 47,000 clones, with over 75% found just once. Sequencing input: peripheral blood. These TCRs come from a woman aged 55-70 years with acute or convalescent COVID-19.

This clone was seen more than once but under ten times. The CDR3 is CAAGGPPNSPLHF. CDR3 sequence (DNA): TGTGCCGCGGGGGGACCCCCCAATTCACCCCTCCACTTT. The V call is TRBV10-3, the J call TRBJ1-6; D perhaps matches TRBD1 (5 bases). The germline V and J ends were trimmed by 11 bases and 7 bases, with 15 bases remaining between them. CDR3 length equals 13 residues. Per the germline V gene, CDR1 is ENHRY and CDR2 is SYGVKD.

The chain has TRBV18 and TRBJ1-1, with TRBD1 identical over 7 bases. Germline trimming cut 1 base from V and 4 bases from J; bases unmatched to any gene: 12. CDR3 length: 17 amino acids. The germline CDR1 and CDR2 sequences are KGHSH and LQKENI. The DNA of the CDR3 is TGTGCCAGCTCACCACGGGACAGTCAAGCGGCCGGCACTGAAGCTTTCTTT. It codes for CASSPRDSQAAGTEAFF.

This clone was observed once. The chain employs TRBV6-5 and TRBJ2-1; D is possibly TRBD1 (6 bases). The V gene lost 5 bases and the J gene lost 4 bases, with 15 bases spanning the gap. The germline CDR1 and CDR2 sequences are MNHEY and SVGAGI. The CDR3 runs to 15 residues. The CDR3 region has the DNA TGTGCCAGCAGTCCTAGGGACATACTATACAATGAGCAGTTCTTC. Amino acids: CASSPRDILYNEQFF.

This clone was counted once. The V and J genes are TRBV11-2 and TRBJ1-6; possible D gene TRBD1, 5 bases. CDR3 size: 17 residues. Germline V gives CDR1 SGHAT, CDR2 FQNNGV. V shed 3 bases and J shed 7 bases, with 19 bases lying between them. The chain's CDR3 is CASSFSVGGTVNSPLHF. The CDR3 nucleotides read TGTGCCAGCAGCTTTTCAGTCGGAGGGACGGTAAATTCACCCCTCCACTTT.